This T cell receptor beta chain was documented in a study of T cell responses to AZD1222 COVID-19 vaccine. Findings and limits, study-wide: Donor demographics were predominantly white British with a female majority; clonal diversity may be underestimated. The number of AZD1222 recipients seropositive at baseline was only six.

Pooling was applied to second doses at about 4 or about 12 weeks. TCRdb's copy holds only in-frame clones and misses some; the assay was immunoSEQ multiplex PCR. The table lists 60,000 to 80,000 clones, over 70% of them singletons, with around 50% in the top ten. Concerning this clone itself: What it recognizes is unknown.

Per the germline V gene, CDR1 is KGHSH and CDR2 is LQKENI. This CDR3 region has 14 residues. V was cut by 3 bases and J by 4 bases, with 10 bases left in between. Sequences were derived from peripheral blood, sampled 28 days after the second AZD1222 dose. The rearrangement links TRBV18 to TRBJ1-5; D is unresolved. The sequence was collected from an adult who received the AZD1222 COVID-19 vaccine. The CDR3 coding sequence is TGTGCCAGCTCACCCTCGGGGAGGAATCAGCCCCAGCATTTT. Its translation: CASSPSGRNQPQHF.